The 28 T cell receptor beta chains given below trace back to one sample, sequenced in a study of cytomegalovirus exposure and HLA in healthy donors. The PCR ran on 60 Vbeta and 13 Jbeta primers. The method was immunoSEQ multiplex PCR; TCRdb's version includes in-frame clones alone and lacks a portion of them. Of about 37,000 clones detected, around 70% appear once; the ten largest clones hold roughly 6%. Sequences were obtained from PBMCs. The receptors stem from a man aged 25-45 years in good health and CMV-seronegative.

V usage is TRBV28 and J usage is TRBJ2-7; D not resolved. Per germline, CDR1 MDHEN and CDR2 SYDVKM. Deletions cut 5 bases from V and 3 bases from J, with 23 bases between. This CDR3 is 17 amino acids long. In DNA form, the CDR3 reads TGTGCCAGCAGTCCGAACCCCTGGCGCCCCGACAACTACGAGCAGTACTTC. Protein product: CASSPNPWRPDNYEQYF.

CDR3 nucleotide sequence: TGTGCCACCAGCCCCCGGGACAGCGTGAACACTGAAGCTTTCTTT. Amino acids: CATSPRDSVNTEAFF. V is TRBV15 and J is TRBJ1-1, with 7 bases matching TRBD1. CDR1 is LNHNV, CDR2 YYDKDF, per germline (reference sequence). This CDR3 comprises 15 residues. Unmatched junction bases numbered 6, after V lost 5 bases and J lost 0 bases.

CDR3 sequence (DNA): TGTGCCTGGAGTGTAGGGGCAGGTCAGCCCCAGCATTTT. This translates into CAWSVGAGQPQHF. This rearrangement joins TRBV30 to TRBJ1-5; the D gene is possibly TRBD1 (5 bases). The V gene's germline CDR1 is GTSNPN and CDR2 SVGIG (reference sequence). The CDR3 consists of 13 residues. The V end was cut by 0 bases, the J end by 6 bases, with 9 bases between.

This chain uses TRBV2 with TRBJ2-1; 13 bases match TRBD2. Germline V gives CDR1 SNHLY, CDR2 FYNNEI. The CDR3 contains 15 residues. After removal of 3 bases from V and 10 bases from J, the junction contained 6 bases not matched to a gene. DNA for the CDR3: TGTGCCAGCAGTGAGAGACTAGCGGGAGGCGGGGAGCAGTTCTTC. Its translation is CASSERLAGGGEQFF.

The chain links TRBV6-6 to TRBJ2-1; TRBD1 matches 7 bases. V shed 10 bases, J shed 4 bases, and the junction held 13 bases outside the gene matches. Germline V lookup: CDR1 MNHNY, CDR2 SVGAGI (reference sequence). This CDR3 comprises 15 residues. The CDR3 sequence: CATLTPGTAYNEQFF. The DNA for the CDR3 is TGTGCCACCCTAACCCCCGGGACAGCATACAATGAGCAGTTCTTC.

This chain links TRBV19 with TRBJ1-2; possibly TRBD1 for D (5 bases). The germline CDR1 and CDR2 sequences are LNHDA and SQIVND (reference sequence). V was clipped by 4 bases and J by 4 bases, with 13 bases between them. The CDR3 loop spans 14 amino acids. This CDR3 reads CASSTGWQGYGYTF. CDR3 sequence (DNA): TGTGCCAGTAGTACAGGGTGGCAGGGCTATGGCTACACCTTC.

In its sample, this clone was seen once. The rearrangement joins TRBV6-1 to TRBJ2-3, with 13 bases aligning to TRBD2. This CDR3 contains 17 residues. Germline-derived CDR1 and CDR2 are MNHNS and SASEGT. The trim removed 5 bases at V and 5 bases at J, leaving 10 bases unmatched. The CDR3 DNA reads TGTGCCAGCAGTAAAGGACTAGCGGGGGTTGTCCGAGATACGCAGTATTTT. This codes for CASSKGLAGVVRDTQYF.

The chain employs TRBV5-8 and TRBJ2-7; 8 nucleotides agree with TRBD1. V gave up 5 bases and J gave up 4 bases; unmatched junction bases: 8. The CDR3 consists of 14 residues. The V gene's germline CDR1 is SGHTS and CDR2 YDEGEE. Here the CDR3 reads CASRLGQGRYEQYF. The CDR3 DNA reads TGTGCCAGCAGGCTCGGACAGGGAAGGTACGAGCAGTACTTC.

This chain connects TRBV7-6 to TRBJ1-3; D remains ambiguous. The CDR3 is 13 residues long. Germline lookup yields CDR1 SGHVS and CDR2 FNYEAQ. V was pared by 4 bases and J by 0 bases, with 4 bases between. CDR3 amino acids: CASSSYSGNTIYF. In nucleotides, the CDR3 is TGTGCCAGCAGCTCGTACTCTGGAAACACCATATATTTT.

V and J are TRBV29-1 and TRBJ2-7, with D possibly matching TRBD1 (6 bases). CDR1 and CDR2 (germline): SQVTM, ANQGSEA. The CDR3 runs to 11 residues. V lost 7 bases to trimming and J lost 2 bases, with 9 bases between them. CDR3 residues: CSAWTAYEQYF. The CDR3 DNA is TGCAGCGCCTGGACAGCCTACGAGCAGTACTTC.

The chain links TRBV6-5 to TRBJ1-5; 7 bases line up with TRBD1. J gave up 9 bases and V 0 bases, and 5 bases lay outside the gene matches. The CDR3 covers 14 residues. Per the germline V gene, CDR1 is MNHEY and CDR2 is SVGAGI. CDR3 sequence: CASSYSGQSWPQHF. The DNA of the CDR3 is TGTGCCAGCAGTTACTCGGGACAGAGTTGGCCCCAGCATTTT.

The chain is built from TRBV7-6 and TRBJ1-1; D is unresolved. Per germline, CDR1 SGHVS and CDR2 FNYEAQ. Trimming removed 1 base at V and 1 base at J, with 13 bases between. The CDR3 is 16 residues long. The CDR3 protein is CASSLGRERQNTEAFF. CDR3 in DNA: TGTGCCAGCAGCTTAGGGCGAGAAAGACAGAACACTGAAGCTTTCTTT.

V is TRBV14 and J is TRBJ2-3; 10 nucleotides match TRBD2. The CDR3 covers 19 residues. V lost 2 bases to trimming and J lost 1 base; unmatched junction nucleotides: 12. Per germline, CDR1 SGHDN and CDR2 FVKESK. The CDR3 coding sequence is TGTGCCAGCAGCCAACAAATACCGGGACTAGCGTTTGGCACAGATACGCAGTATTTT. Amino acids: CASSQQIPGLAFGTDTQYF.

This chain links TRBV5-1 with TRBJ1-5; TRBD1 might be the D (6 bases). Germline assignment: CDR1 SGHRS and CDR2 YFSETQ. This CDR3 is 15 amino acids long. The V end was cut by 3 bases, the J end by 0 bases, with 10 bases between. DNA of the CDR3: TGCGCCAGCAGCTCGACAGGAGATAGCAATCAGCCCCAGCATTTT. It is translated as CASSSTGDSNQPQHF.

There are a few counts of this clone. The chain is built from TRBV10-3 and TRBJ1-4, with 7 bases that match TRBD1. CDR3 length equals 13 residues. From germline, CDR1 is ENHRY and CDR2 SYGVKD. J was trimmed by 7 bases and V by 6 bases; bases with no gene match: 5. The CDR3 loop reads CAIRRGRGEKLFF. In DNA, the CDR3 is TGTGCCATCAGAAGGGGGCGCGGTGAAAAACTGTTTTTT.

This chain uses TRBV6-5 with TRBJ2-7; D remains unclear. Trimming removed 0 bases at V and 3 bases at J, with 12 bases between. Germline lookup yields CDR1 MNHEY and CDR2 SVGAGI. The CDR3 spans 15 residues. The CDR3 loop reads CASSYSPEILYEQYF. CDR3 in DNA: TGTGCCAGCAGTTACTCTCCCGAGATACTCTACGAGCAGTACTTC.

The gene calls are TRBV28 and TRBJ2-3, with 7 bases aligning to TRBD2. This CDR3 spans 16 amino acids. Looked up from germline, CDR1 is MDHEN and CDR2 is SYDVKM. Trimming at V came to 3 bases and at J to 2 bases, leaving 8 bases not matched to a gene. The CDR3 DNA is TGTGCCAGCAGTTTGGAGGAACTAGCGCTCACAGATACGCAGTATTTT. Translating gives CASSLEELALTDTQYF.

The chain couples TRBV5-4 to TRBJ2-7; 9 bases line up with TRBD1. V dropped 4 bases and J dropped 2; count of bases not matched to a gene: 4. Germline V lookup: CDR1 SGHNT, CDR2 YYREEE (reference sequence). The CDR3 is 14 amino acids. The CDR3 protein is CASSTGGKTYEQYF. As DNA, the CDR3 is TGTGCCAGCAGCACAGGGGGCAAGACCTACGAGCAGTACTTC. The full variable domain, its missing parts supplied by reference TRBV5-4 and TRBJ2-7, is ETGVTQSPTHLIKTRGQQVTLRCSSQSGHNTVSWYQQALGQGPQFIFQYYREEENGRGNFPPRFSGLQFPNYSSELNVNALELDDSALYLCASSTGGKTYEQYFGPGTRLTVT.

As for this clone: One end of the junction fails to match germline, which may point to a read error. The chain recombines TRBV7-9 with TRBJ1-1; D remains unclear. Looked up from germline, CDR1 is SEHNR and CDR2 is FQNEAQ (reference sequence). The CDR3 runs 16 residues. CDR3: CSSSLARTTTNTEAFF. The CDR3 nucleotides read TGTTCCAGCAGCTTAGCGCGTACCACCACGAACACTGAAGCTTTCTTT.

The rearrangement uses TRBV5-1 and TRBJ2-7, with D tentatively TRBD2 (6 bases). From germline, CDR1 is SGHRS and CDR2 YFSETQ. The CDR3 spans 18 residues. V was cut by 4 bases and J by 2 bases, with 25 bases left in between. The CDR3 DNA sequence: TGCGCCAGCAGCCGGCGGAGGGCTATTCCATTCCCAACCTACGAGCAGTACTTC. It yields the protein CASSRRRAIPFPTYEQYF.

The genes are TRBV7-8 and TRBJ2-5; a weak D match, TRBD1 (5 bases). The J call may be faulty, since TRBJ2-7 better matches the DNA end. Germline loops: CDR1 SGHVS, CDR2 FQNEAQ. The CDR3 has 13 residues. As DNA, the CDR3 is TGTGCCAGCAGCTTAGGACAGAACTACGAGCAGTACTTC. Translated, it gives CASSLGQNYEQYF.

The rearrangement joins TRBV9 to TRBJ2-1, with 8 positions matching TRBD2. After removal of 0 bases from V and 4 bases from J, the junction contained 3 bases not matched to a gene. The germline gives CDR1 SGDLS, CDR2 YYNGEE. This CDR3 is built from 15 residues. Written as DNA, the CDR3 is TGTGCCAGCAGCGTAGAACCTAGCGGGTACAATGAGCAGTTCTTC. Protein sequence: CASSVEPSGYNEQFF.

CDR3 residues: CASSSGQGLSGELFF. CDR3 coding DNA: TGTGCCAGCAGCTCTGGACAGGGGTTGAGCGGGGAGCTGTTTTTT. V usage is TRBV7-3 and J usage is TRBJ2-2; 9 nucleotides line up with TRBD1. Trimming cost V 4 bases and J 7 bases; bases outside gene matches: 7. CDR1 is SGHTA and CDR2 is FQGTGA in the germline V gene. This CDR3 spans 15 amino acids.

The V gene is TRBV2, the J gene TRBJ1-1; the match to TRBD1 covers 7 bases. Germline V gives CDR1 SNHLY, CDR2 FYNNEI. The V gene end was trimmed by 5 bases and the J gene end by 4 bases; junction bases not matched to a gene: 4. The CDR3 loop spans 13 amino acids. CDR3: CASSTGQFTEAFF. Written as DNA, the CDR3 is TGTGCCAGCAGTACGGGACAGTTCACTGAAGCTTTCTTT.

This rearrangement joins TRBV18 to TRBJ1-1, with a tentative D call TRBD1 (6 bases). The CDR3 has 17 residues. Trimming left V 0 bases short and J 0 bases short, with 14 bases between. CDR1 and CDR2 from the germline V gene are KGHSH and LQKENI. The CDR3 bases are TGTGCCAGCTCACCACCAAGGGGGGGGGCAGTGAACACTGAAGCTTTCTTT. Its translation is CASSPPRGGAVNTEAFF.

The chain recombines TRBV28 with TRBJ1-5; D gene unclear. CDR1 MDHEN and CDR2 SYDVKM come from the germline V gene. Between the trimmed V and J ends, which lost 5 bases and 9 bases, there was a span of 8 bases. The CDR3 is made up of 11 amino acids. The CDR3 sequence: CASSTTRPQHF. The CDR3 DNA sequence: TGTGCCAGCAGTACCACACGGCCCCAGCATTTT.

The gene calls are TRBV6-1 and TRBJ2-2; 8 nucleotides agree with TRBD2. Germline CDR1 is MNHNS and CDR2 is SASEGT. This CDR3 has 14 residues. With V trimmed by 10 bases and J by 1 base, 5 bases remained unmatched. In DNA form, the CDR3 reads TGTGCCACCATAGCGGGGTTGAACACCGGGGAGCTGTTTTTT. Amino acids: CATIAGLNTGELFF.

CDR3 residues: CASSAPGTGNSPLHF. Written as DNA, the CDR3 is TGTGCCAGCAGCGCCCCCGGGACAGGGAATTCACCCCTCCACTTT. The chain links TRBV9 to TRBJ1-6; 9 bases are shared with TRBD1. The germline V gene has CDR1 SGDLS and CDR2 YYNGEE. Trimming cost V 3 bases and J 7 bases; bases outside gene matches: 5. The CDR3 extends over 15 amino acids.